The 27 T cell receptor beta chains below come from one sample, sequenced in a study of cytomegalovirus exposure and HLA in healthy donors. Primers: 60 Vbeta forward and 13 Jbeta reverse. The table came from immunoSEQ multiplex PCR; TCRdb's copy has only in-frame clones and leaves some out. The sample records more than 100,000 clones, about 74% being singletons. Sequenced: PBMCs. These receptor sequences come from a woman in her sixties in good health and CMV-seronegative.

This rearrangement joins TRBV20-1 to TRBJ2-1, with D perhaps TRBD1 (6 bases). Looked up from germline, CDR1 is DFQATT and CDR2 is SNEGSKA (reference sequence). Trimming removed 7 bases at V and 12 bases at J, with 16 bases between. CDR3 size: 11 residues. The CDR3 is CSGGASQGQFF. The CDR3 DNA reads TGCAGTGGAGGGGCGTCACAGGGGCAGTTCTTC.

This chain links TRBV4-1 with TRBJ2-2, with D perhaps TRBD1 (6 bases). This CDR3 is built from 17 residues. Germline CDR1 reads MGHRA; CDR2 reads YSYEKL. V was shortened by 1 base and J by 6 bases, with 18 bases between the two germline ends. CDR3 in amino acids: CASSQGGYRESAGELFF. Written as DNA, the CDR3 is TGCGCCAGCAGCCAAGGGGGTTACAGGGAGTCCGCCGGGGAGCTGTTTTTT.

The chain is built from TRBV10-3 and TRBJ1-2, with a weak D call TRBD1 (5 bases). The germline V and J ends were trimmed by 10 bases and 2 bases, with 17 bases remaining between them. The CDR3 has 14 amino acids. Germline CDR1 and CDR2: ENHRY and SYGVKD. The CDR3 loop is CATTETALNYGYTF. The CDR3 DNA follows: TGTGCCACAACAGAGACAGCCCTGAACTATGGCTACACCTTC.

This sequence joins TRBV29-1 and TRBJ2-7; possible D gene TRBD2, 6 bases. With 1 base removed from V and 6 bases from J, the gap between germline ends came to 16 bases. Germline CDR1 and CDR2: SQVTM and ANQGSEA. This CDR3 is 14 amino acids long. This CDR3 is CSVEGERESGEQYF. CDR3 coding DNA: TGCAGCGTTGAAGGAGAACGGGAGTCGGGCGAGCAGTACTTC.

The genes are TRBV2 and TRBJ2-5; TRBD2 agrees at 7 bases. With 10 bases clipped from V and 3 bases from J, the junction kept 5 bases outside the gene matches. Germline V lookup: CDR1 SNHLY, CDR2 FYNNEI. CDR3 size: 12 residues. The CDR3 nucleotides are TGTGCCACCAGCGCGGGGGAAGAGACCCAGTACTTC. Amino acid sequence: CATSAGEETQYF. The complete variable domain, with remaining parts taken from reference TRBV2 and TRBJ2-5, reads EPEVTQTPSHQVTQMGQEVILRCVPISNHLYFYWYRQILGQKVEFLVSFYNNEISEKSEIFDDQFSVERPDGSNFTLKIRSTKLEDSAMYFCATSAGEETQYFGPGTRLLVL.

The V and J genes are TRBV5-1 and TRBJ2-5, with unresolved D. V lost 0 bases to trimming and J lost 2 bases, with 8 bases between them. The CDR3 sequence is 14 residues long. Per germline, CDR1 SGHRS and CDR2 YFSETQ. This CDR3 reads CASSLGEVQETQYF. Written as DNA, the CDR3 is TGCGCCAGCAGCTTGGGCGAGGTACAAGAGACCCAGTACTTC.

V is TRBV5-4 and J is TRBJ2-7; 12 nucleotides match TRBD1. Looked up from germline, CDR1 is SGHNT and CDR2 is YYREEE (reference sequence). V trimming: 4 bases; J trimming: 4 bases; junction bases outside the gene matches: 12. CDR3 size: 17 residues. The CDR3 nucleotides are TGTGCCAGCAGCAGTGGGACAGGGGGCATGTTGGGTTACGAGCAGTACTTC. Amino acids: CASSSGTGGMLGYEQYF.

The CDR3 spells CASKGVRGGYTEAFF. The CDR3 DNA is TGTGCCAGCAAGGGGGTCAGGGGCGGTTACACTGAAGCTTTCTTT. V is TRBV28 and J is TRBJ1-1, with D perhaps matching TRBD1 (6 bases). Per germline, CDR1 MDHEN and CDR2 SYDVKM. V was trimmed by 7 bases and J by 3 bases, leaving 18 bases between them. The CDR3 totals 15 residues.

The sample holds a few counts of this clone. The rearrangement joins TRBV29-1 to TRBJ1-5; TRBD1 agrees at 8 bases. The CDR3 totals 13 residues. CDR1 SQVTM and CDR2 ANQGSEA come from the germline V gene. The V gene end was trimmed by 3 bases and the J gene end by 7 bases; junction bases not matched to a gene: 5. The CDR3 sequence is CSVEGQEGQPQHF. The CDR3 coding sequence is TGCAGCGTTGAGGGACAGGAAGGACAGCCCCAGCATTTT.

This clone was seen a single time. The rearrangement links TRBV5-4 to TRBJ2-3; 8 bases map to TRBD1. The V segment lost 4 bases and the J segment 4 bases; nucleotides outside the gene matches: 8. CDR3 length: 15 residues. From germline, CDR1 is SGHNT and CDR2 YYREEE (reference sequence). The CDR3 reads CASSPDRAVADTQYF. DNA for the CDR3: TGTGCCAGCAGCCCGGACAGGGCCGTGGCAGATACGCAGTATTTT.

The table lists this clone with a few counts. This chain connects TRBV5-1 to TRBJ2-1; tentative D call: TRBD1 (6 bases). This CDR3 contains 15 residues. CDR1 and CDR2 from the germline V gene are SGHRS and YFSETQ. V lost 4 bases and J lost 0, with 11 bases in between. CDR3 bases: TGCGCCAGCAGCCTGGACAGTAACTCCTACAATGAGCAGTTCTTC. It translates to CASSLDSNSYNEQFF.

This chain connects TRBV10-1 to TRBJ2-7; the D is unclear. In germline, CDR1 is WNHNN, CDR2 SYGVQD (reference sequence). V lost 8 bases and J 3 bases, leaving 14 bases between the germline ends. This CDR3 comprises 13 residues. The CDR3: CASPHSMDYEQYF. As DNA, the CDR3 is TGCGCCAGCCCCCACAGTATGGACTACGAGCAGTACTTC.

This rearrangement joins TRBV5-1 to TRBJ1-1; TRBD1 matches at 8 bases. J was trimmed by 10 bases and V by 0 bases; bases with no gene match: 5. Per germline, CDR1 SGHRS and CDR2 YFSETQ. The CDR3 spans 13 residues. The CDR3 sequence is CASSLGTGRGAFF. CDR3 sequence (DNA): TGCGCCAGCAGCTTGGGGACAGGGAGAGGAGCTTTCTTT.

This chain joins TRBV27 and TRBJ2-1; TRBD1 agrees at 7 bases. The V and J ends lost 5 bases and 0 bases, in that order; junction bases with no gene match: 4. This CDR3 region has 15 residues. CDR1 and CDR2 from the germline V gene are MNHEY and SMNVEV (reference sequence). CDR3 bases: TGTGCCAGCAGTCCCGACAGGGACTCCTACAATGAGCAGTTCTTC. Translated, it gives CASSPDRDSYNEQFF.

The chain links TRBV19 to TRBJ1-1; TRBD1 matches 8 bases. The CDR3 runs 14 residues. V lost 6 bases and J lost 4; bases outside the gene matches: 7. CDR1 and CDR2 from the germline V gene are LNHDA and SQIVND (reference sequence). DNA for the CDR3: TGTGCCAGTAGGTACAGGGGGGACCGCACTGAAGCTTTCTTT. Protein product: CASRYRGDRTEAFF.

The gene calls are TRBV19 and TRBJ1-4; no firm D call. This CDR3 region has 16 residues. Per the germline V gene, CDR1 is LNHDA and CDR2 is SQIVND (reference sequence). V shed 7 bases and J shed 0 bases, with 15 bases lying between them. CDR3: CASMIIGGATNEKLFF. Written as DNA, the CDR3 is TGTGCCAGTATGATAATAGGAGGAGCAACTAATGAAAAACTGTTTTTT.

This chain links TRBV19 with TRBJ2-7; TRBD1 might be the D (6 bases). Trimming shortened V by 4 bases and J by 0 bases, and 19 bases separated the two germline ends. CDR3 length: 17 amino acids. Germline-derived CDR1 and CDR2 are LNHDA and SQIVND (reference sequence). CDR3 protein: CASSTWGRQATSYEQYF. CDR3 coding DNA: TGTGCCAGTAGTACTTGGGGGCGACAGGCCACCTCCTACGAGCAGTACTTC.

The V and J genes are TRBV12-5 and TRBJ2-1; 9 nucleotides match TRBD2. The ends lost 4 bases at V and 6 bases at J; junction bases unmatched: 7. The germline V gene encodes CDR1 LGHNT and CDR2 FRNRAP. This CDR3 has 15 residues. The CDR3 coding sequence is TGTGCTAGTGGTTCGGGACTAGCCCTGGGCAATGAGCAGTTCTTC. The encoded protein is CASGSGLALGNEQFF.

The J gene is TRBJ2-7, the V gene TRBV27; TRBD2 aligns across 8 bases. V lost 1 base, J lost 1 base, and 15 bases stayed unmatched. The CDR3 has 19 amino acids. The germline gives CDR1 MNHEY, CDR2 SMNVEV (reference sequence). CDR3 in amino acids: CASSLLGSGAPRESYEQYF. In DNA form, the CDR3 reads TGTGCCAGCAGTTTATTGGGTAGCGGGGCCCCGAGAGAGTCCTACGAGCAGTACTTC.

V gene TRBV7-3 combines with J gene TRBJ1-2, with 9 bases lining up with TRBD1. The CDR3 contains 19 residues. The ends lost 1 base at V and 4 bases at J; junction bases unmatched: 16. Germline loops: CDR1 SGHTA, CDR2 FQGTGA. The DNA for the CDR3 is TGTGCCAGCAGCTTAAAGGGGGAGTGGGACAGGGCCGACCCCTATGGCTACACCTTC. Its protein product is CASSLKGEWDRADPYGYTF.

The chain employs TRBV5-4 and TRBJ2-1; 7 bases fit TRBD2. Germline V gene data show CDR1 as SGHNT and CDR2 as YYREEE (reference sequence). Trimming cost V 2 bases and J 8 bases; bases outside gene matches: 10. This CDR3 has 15 residues. CDR3 coding DNA: TGTGCCAGCAGCTTCGGTCCCAGTGCGGGGGATGAGCAGTTCTTC. This gives the protein CASSFGPSAGDEQFF.

The rearrangement uses TRBV19 and TRBJ1-1; D possibly corresponds to TRBD1 (5 bases). Germline V gene sequence: CDR1 LNHDA, CDR2 SQIVND (reference sequence). V was cut by 2 bases and J by 1 base, with 5 bases left in between. This CDR3 has 13 amino acids. This CDR3 is CASSIQGNTEAFF. For the CDR3, the DNA is TGTGCCAGTAGTATACAGGGGAACACTGAAGCTTTCTTT.

This rearrangement joins TRBV7-2 to TRBJ2-5; D gene ambiguous. The DNA end is a closer match to TRBJ2-7, so the J assignment may be wrong. The CDR3 is made up of 16 amino acids. Germline-derived CDR1 and CDR2 are SGHTA and FQGNSA. This CDR3 reads CASSPGYSPAFYEQYF. CDR3 nucleotides: TGTGCCAGCAGCCCTGGGTACAGTCCGGCGTTCTACGAGCAGTACTTC.

The chain employs TRBV6-5 and TRBJ1-4; 7 positions match TRBD1. Germline assignment: CDR1 MNHEY and CDR2 SVGAGI. This CDR3 comprises 15 residues. Trimming took 6 bases from V and 7 from J; bases not matched to a gene: 11. The CDR3 DNA sequence: TGTGCCAGCAGATATTCAGGGGGAGTTGCTGAAAAACTGTTTTTT. It encodes CASRYSGGVAEKLFF.

The chain employs TRBV4-2 and TRBJ1-1, with no clear D. CDR3 length: 16 amino acids. Trimming shortened V by 1 base and J by 4 bases, and 16 bases separated the two germline ends. From germline, CDR1 is LGHNA and CDR2 YNFKEQ. The CDR3 DNA reads as TGTGCCAGCAGCCAAGTGCTCACCCGCGGGCTCACTGAAGCTTTCTTT. Its translation is CASSQVLTRGLTEAFF.

The chain joins TRBV2 to TRBJ2-4; D gene ambiguous. V gave up 2 bases and J gave up 13 bases, with 12 bases separating them. The CDR3 loop spans 12 amino acids. Germline loops: CDR1 SNHLY, CDR2 FYNNEI. The CDR3 here is CASSERDKRQYF. The CDR3 coding sequence is TGTGCCAGCAGTGAAAGAGACAAACGACAGTACTTC.

The chain combines TRBV10-1 with TRBJ1-1, with 9 bases matching TRBD1. Germline assignment: CDR1 WNHNN and CDR2 SYGVQD (reference sequence). The CDR3 consists of 16 residues. Losses at the gene ends were 4 bases for V and 4 bases for J; bases not matched to a gene: 10. DNA for the CDR3: TGCGCCAGCAGTGCAGCGCCGGGACAGGGCCCCACTGAAGCTTTCTTT. As protein: CASSAAPGQGPTEAFF.